Listed below are T cell receptor beta chains from one sample, sequenced in a study of blood T cell repertoires in COVID-19. Only in-frame clones appear in the TCRdb table, and some are missing; sequencing was by immunoSEQ multiplex PCR. There are roughly 230,000 clones in the sample; about 91% occur only once, and roughly 4.5% lies in the top ten. Sequences were obtained from peripheral blood. All receptors derive from a middle-aged woman who had recovered from COVID-19. Both conserved end residues are trimmed from each CDR3. A D gene is named only where the DNA matches it firmly.

v_gene	d_gene	j_gene	CDR3aa
TRBV5-1	.	TRBJ2-1	ASSLLQGRNEQF
TRBV10-3	TRBD1	TRBJ1-2	AISASQGQGYGYT
TRBV5-6	.	TRBJ1-2	ASSFLMENYGYT
TRBV18	.	TRBJ1-1	ASSSGEGIEAF
TRBV7-2	.	TRBJ2-1	ASSLVGGPSYNEQF
TRBV18	.	TRBJ2-3	ASSRLTQPITDTQY
TRBV4-1	TRBD1	TRBJ1-6	ASSLPTGTGVSPLH
TRBV5-1	TRBD1	TRBJ1-2	ASSTGTGGYGYT
TRBV28	TRBD1	TRBJ1-2	ASSLSPTGSDHGYT
TRBV23-1	TRBD1	TRBJ2-5	ASSQPRAGPADRETQY
TRBV9	.	TRBJ2-2	ASSVAPSANTGELF
TRBV21-1	.	TRBJ2-7	ASSLRQGPDEQY
TRBV5-6	TRBD1	TRBJ1-3	ASSRDRVSGNTIY
TRBV4-1	TRBD1	TRBJ2-7	ASSQARDSNYEQY
TRBV7-9	TRBD1	TRBJ1-3	ASSFTGVGNTIY
TRBV12-3/TRBV12-4	.	TRBJ1-3	ASSFGGNTIY